The next 3 T cell receptor beta chains were all read from a single sample in a study of blood T cell repertoires in COVID-19. Sequencing used immunoSEQ multiplex PCR; TCRdb keeps in-frame clones, though not all of them. The sample contains some 300,000 clones, around 87% of which appear only once. The sample consisted of peripheral blood. The receptors originated from a middle-aged woman with COVID-19, enrolled during active disease.

This clone was found a few times. The rearrangement joins TRBV4-2 to TRBJ1-1; 8 nucleotides match TRBD1. The CDR3 is 15 residues long. Trimming removed 5 bases from V and 1 base from J; junction bases left unmatched: 6. The germline V gene has CDR1 LGHNA and CDR2 YNFKEQ. The CDR3 DNA is TGTGCCAGCAGCGCACTGACAGGGGCGAACACTGAAGCTTTCTTT. Protein sequence: CASSALTGANTEAFF.

DNA for the CDR3: TGTGCCAGCAGCCCCAATACAGTCCTCTCTGGAAACACCATATATTTT. As protein: CASSPNTVLSGNTIYF. The chain links TRBV27 to TRBJ1-3, with D uncertain. This CDR3 has 16 residues. The germline gives CDR1 MNHEY, CDR2 SMNVEV (reference sequence). V lost 6 bases to trimming and J lost 0 bases, with 15 bases between them.

Regarding this clone: Other DNA variants within this sample encode the same CDR3. This chain connects TRBV3-1 (or the pseudogene TRBV3-2) to TRBJ2-5; D gene unclear. In germline, CDR1 is LGHDT, CDR2 YNNKEL (reference sequence). The CDR3 runs 12 residues. The ends were cut back, 4 bases at V and 1 base at J, with 4 bases in the middle. The CDR3 DNA sequence: TGTGCCAGCAGCCGACTCCAAGAGACCCAGTACTTC. Encoded protein: CASSRLQETQYF.